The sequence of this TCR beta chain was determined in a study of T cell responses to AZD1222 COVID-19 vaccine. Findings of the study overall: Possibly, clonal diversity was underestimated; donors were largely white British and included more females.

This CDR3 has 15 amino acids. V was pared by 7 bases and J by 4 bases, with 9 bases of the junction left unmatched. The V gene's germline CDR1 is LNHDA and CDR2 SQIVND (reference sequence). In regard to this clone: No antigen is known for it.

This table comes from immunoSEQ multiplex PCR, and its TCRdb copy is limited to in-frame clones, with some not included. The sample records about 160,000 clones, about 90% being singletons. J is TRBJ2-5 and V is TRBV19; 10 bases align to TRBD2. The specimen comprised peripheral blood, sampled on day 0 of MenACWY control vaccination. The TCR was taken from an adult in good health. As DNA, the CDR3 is TGTGCCAGTAACAGCGGGAGGGCCGCAGGAGAGACCCAGTACTTC. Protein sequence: CASNSGRAAGETQYF. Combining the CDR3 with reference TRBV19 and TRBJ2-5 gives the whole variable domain DGGITQSPKYLFRKEGQNVTLSCEQNLNHDAMYWYRQDPGQGLRLIYYSQIVNDFQKGDIAEGYSVSREKKESFPLTVTSAQKNPTAFYLCASNSGRAAGETQYFGPGTRLLVL.